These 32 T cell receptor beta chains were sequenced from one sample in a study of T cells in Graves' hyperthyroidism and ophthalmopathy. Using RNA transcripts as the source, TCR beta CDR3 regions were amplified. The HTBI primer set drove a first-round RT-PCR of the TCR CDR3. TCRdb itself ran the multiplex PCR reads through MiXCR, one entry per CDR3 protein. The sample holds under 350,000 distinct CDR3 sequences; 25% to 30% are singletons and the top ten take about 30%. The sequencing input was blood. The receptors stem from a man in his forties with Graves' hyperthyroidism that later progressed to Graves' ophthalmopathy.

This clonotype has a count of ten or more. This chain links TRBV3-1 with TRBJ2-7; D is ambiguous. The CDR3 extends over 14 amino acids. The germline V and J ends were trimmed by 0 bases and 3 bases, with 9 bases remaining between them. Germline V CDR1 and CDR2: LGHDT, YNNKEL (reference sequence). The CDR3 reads CASSQDLSVYEQYF. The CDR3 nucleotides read TGTGCCAGCAGCCAAGATCTTTCAGTCTACGAGCAGTACTTC.

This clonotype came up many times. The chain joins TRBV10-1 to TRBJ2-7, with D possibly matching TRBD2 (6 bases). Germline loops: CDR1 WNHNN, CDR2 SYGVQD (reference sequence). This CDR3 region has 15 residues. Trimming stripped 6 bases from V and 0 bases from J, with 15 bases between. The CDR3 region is CASREGTESSYEQYF. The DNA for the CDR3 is TGCGCCAGCAGGGAGGGGACGGAGAGCTCCTACGAGCAGTACTTC.

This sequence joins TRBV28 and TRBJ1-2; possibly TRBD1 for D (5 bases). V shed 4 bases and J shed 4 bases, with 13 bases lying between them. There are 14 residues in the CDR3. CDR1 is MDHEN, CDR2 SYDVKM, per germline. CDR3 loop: CASSSLWGSYGYTF. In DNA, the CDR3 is TGTGCCAGCAGTTCCCTTTGGGGGAGCTATGGCTACACCTTC.

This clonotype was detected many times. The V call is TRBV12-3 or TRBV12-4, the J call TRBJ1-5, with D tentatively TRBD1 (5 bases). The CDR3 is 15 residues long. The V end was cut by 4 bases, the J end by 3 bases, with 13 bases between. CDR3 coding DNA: TGTGCCAGCAGTTCAACCCCAGGGTTCAATCAGCCCCAGCATTTT. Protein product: CASSSTPGFNQPQHF.

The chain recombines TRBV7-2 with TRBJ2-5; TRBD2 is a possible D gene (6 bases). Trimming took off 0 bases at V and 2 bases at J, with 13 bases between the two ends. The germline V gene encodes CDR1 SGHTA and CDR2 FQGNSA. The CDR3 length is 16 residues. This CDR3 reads CASSLAGSGVQETQYF. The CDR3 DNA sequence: TGTGCCAGCAGCTTAGCAGGGTCGGGGGTTCAAGAGACCCAGTACTTC. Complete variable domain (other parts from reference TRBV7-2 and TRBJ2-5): GAGVSQSPSNKVTEKGKDVELRCDPISGHTALYWYRQSLGQGLEFLIYFQGNSAPDKSGLPSDRFSAERTGGSVSTLTIQRTQQEDSAVYLCASSLAGSGVQETQYFGPGTRLLVL.

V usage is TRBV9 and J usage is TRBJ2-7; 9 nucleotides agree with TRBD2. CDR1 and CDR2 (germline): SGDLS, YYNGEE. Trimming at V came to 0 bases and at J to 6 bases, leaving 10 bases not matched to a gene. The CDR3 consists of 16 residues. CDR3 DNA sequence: TGTGCCAGCAGCGTAGATGGCGGGAGGGCCCGAGGCGAGCAGTACTTC. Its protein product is CASSVDGGRARGEQYF. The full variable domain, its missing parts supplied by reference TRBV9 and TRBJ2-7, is DSGVTQTPKHLITATGQRVTLRCSPRSGDLSVYWYQQSLDQGLQFLIQYYNGEERAKGNILERFSAQQFPDLHSELNLSSLELGDSALYFCASSVDGGRARGEQYFGPGTRLTVT.

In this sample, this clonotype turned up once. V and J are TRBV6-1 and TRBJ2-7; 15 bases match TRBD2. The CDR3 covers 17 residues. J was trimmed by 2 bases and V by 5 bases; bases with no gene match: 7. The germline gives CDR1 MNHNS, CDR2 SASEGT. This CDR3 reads CASSKGRTSGRAYEQYF. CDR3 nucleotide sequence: TGTGCCAGCAGTAAAGGGCGGACTAGCGGGAGGGCCTACGAGCAGTACTTC.

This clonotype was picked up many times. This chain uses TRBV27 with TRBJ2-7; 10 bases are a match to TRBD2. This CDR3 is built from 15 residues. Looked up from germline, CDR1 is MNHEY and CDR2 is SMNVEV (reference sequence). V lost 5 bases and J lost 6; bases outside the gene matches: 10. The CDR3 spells CASSTSGIVPFEQYF. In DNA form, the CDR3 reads TGTGCCAGCAGTACTAGCGGGATCGTCCCGTTCGAGCAGTACTTC.

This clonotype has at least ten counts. CDR3 sequence (DNA): TGTGCCAGCAGCCCATTGTCGCCGGGGACCTACGAGCAGTACTTC. It specifies CASSPLSPGTYEQYF. The chain uses TRBV6-1 and TRBJ2-7; D possibly corresponds to TRBD2 (5 bases). Germline lookup yields CDR1 MNHNS and CDR2 SASEGT. The V end was cut by 6 bases, the J end by 2 bases, with 17 bases between. CDR3 length equals 15 residues.

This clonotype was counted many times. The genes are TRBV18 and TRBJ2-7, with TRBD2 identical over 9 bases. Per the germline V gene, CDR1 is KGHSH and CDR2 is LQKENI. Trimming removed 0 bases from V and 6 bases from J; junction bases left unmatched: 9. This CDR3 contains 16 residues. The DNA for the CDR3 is TGTGCCAGCTCACCACCAGGCTCAGCGGGAGGAGGCGAGCAGTACTTC. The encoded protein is CASSPPGSAGGGEQYF.

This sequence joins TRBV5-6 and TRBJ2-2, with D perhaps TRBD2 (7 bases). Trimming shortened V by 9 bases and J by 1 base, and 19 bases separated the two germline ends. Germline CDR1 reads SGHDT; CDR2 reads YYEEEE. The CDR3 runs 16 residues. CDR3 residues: CATQGGALRNTGELFF. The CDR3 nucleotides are TGTGCCACCCAAGGGGGGGCCCTACGGAACACCGGGGAGCTGTTTTTT.

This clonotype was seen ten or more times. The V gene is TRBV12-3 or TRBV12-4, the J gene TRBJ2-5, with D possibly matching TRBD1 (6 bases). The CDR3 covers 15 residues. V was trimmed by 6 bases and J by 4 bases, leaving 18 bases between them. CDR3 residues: CASRAPMGRGETQYF. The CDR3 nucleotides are TGTGCCAGCAGGGCCCCGATGGGCAGGGGAGAGACCCAGTACTTC.

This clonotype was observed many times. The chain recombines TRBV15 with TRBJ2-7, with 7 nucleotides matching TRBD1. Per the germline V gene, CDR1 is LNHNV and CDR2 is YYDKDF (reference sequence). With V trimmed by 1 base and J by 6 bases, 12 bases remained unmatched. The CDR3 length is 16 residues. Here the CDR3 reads CATSRGGQVLSIEQYF. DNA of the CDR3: TGTGCCACCAGCAGAGGAGGACAGGTCCTTTCCATCGAGCAGTACTTC.

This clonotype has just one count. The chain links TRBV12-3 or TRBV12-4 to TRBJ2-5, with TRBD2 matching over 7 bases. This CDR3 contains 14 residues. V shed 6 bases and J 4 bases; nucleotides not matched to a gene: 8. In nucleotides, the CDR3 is TGTGCCAGCAGGGAGGAGGGGAGGGGAGAGACCCAGTACTTC. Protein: CASREEGRGETQYF.

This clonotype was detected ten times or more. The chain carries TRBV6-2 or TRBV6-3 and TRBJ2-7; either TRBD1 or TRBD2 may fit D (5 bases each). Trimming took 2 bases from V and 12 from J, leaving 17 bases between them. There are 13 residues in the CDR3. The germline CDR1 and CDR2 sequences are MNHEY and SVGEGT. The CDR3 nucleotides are TGTGCCAGCAGTTACGCCGGGACCGGCAAGCCGTACTTC. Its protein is CASSYAGTGKPYF.

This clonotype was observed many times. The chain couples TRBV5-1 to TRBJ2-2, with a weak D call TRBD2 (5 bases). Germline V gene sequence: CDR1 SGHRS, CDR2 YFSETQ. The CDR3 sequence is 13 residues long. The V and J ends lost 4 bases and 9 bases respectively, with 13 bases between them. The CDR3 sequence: CASSREGARELFF. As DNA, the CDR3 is TGCGCCAGCAGCCGGGAAGGTGCTCGGGAGCTGTTTTTT.

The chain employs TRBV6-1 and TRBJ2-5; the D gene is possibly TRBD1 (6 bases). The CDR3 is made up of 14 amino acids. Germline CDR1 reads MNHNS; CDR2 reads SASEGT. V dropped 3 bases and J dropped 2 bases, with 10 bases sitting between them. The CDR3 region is CASSDRGPQETQYF. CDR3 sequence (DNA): TGTGCCAGCAGTGACAGGGGACCGCAAGAGACCCAGTACTTC.

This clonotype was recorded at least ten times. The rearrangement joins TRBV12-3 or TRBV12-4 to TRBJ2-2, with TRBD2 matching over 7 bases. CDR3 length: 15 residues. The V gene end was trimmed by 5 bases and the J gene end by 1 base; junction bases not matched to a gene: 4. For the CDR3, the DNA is TGTGCCAGCAGTCGGACTAGGGGGAACACCGGGGAGCTGTTTTTT. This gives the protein CASSRTRGNTGELFF.

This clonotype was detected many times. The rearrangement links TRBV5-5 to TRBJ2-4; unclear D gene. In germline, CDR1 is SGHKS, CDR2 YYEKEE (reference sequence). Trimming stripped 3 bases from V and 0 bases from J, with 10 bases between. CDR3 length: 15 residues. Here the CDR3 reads CASSSEPRAKNIQYF. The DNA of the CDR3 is TGTGCCAGCAGCTCCGAACCGAGAGCCAAAAACATTCAGTACTTC.

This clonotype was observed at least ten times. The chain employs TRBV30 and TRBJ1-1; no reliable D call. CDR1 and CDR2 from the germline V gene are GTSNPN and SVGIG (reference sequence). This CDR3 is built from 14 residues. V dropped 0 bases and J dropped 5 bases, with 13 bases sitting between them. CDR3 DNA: TGTGCCTGGAGTGTAAGCCTATGGGATACTGAAGCTTTCTTT. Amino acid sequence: CAWSVSLWDTEAFF. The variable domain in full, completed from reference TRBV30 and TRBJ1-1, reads SQTIHQWPATLVQPVGSPLSLECTVEGTSNPNLYWYRQAAGRGLQLLFYSVGIGQISSEVPQNLSASRPQDRQFILSSKKLLLSDSGFYLCAWSVSLWDTEAFFGQGTRLTVV.

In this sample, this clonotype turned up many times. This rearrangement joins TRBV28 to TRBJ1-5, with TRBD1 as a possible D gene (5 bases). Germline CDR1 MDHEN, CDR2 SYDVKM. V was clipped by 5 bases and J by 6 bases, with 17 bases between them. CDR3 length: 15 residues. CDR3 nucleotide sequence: TGTGCCAGCAGTCCCCCCCGGAGGGGAGGTCAGCCCCAGCATTTT. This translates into CASSPPRRGGQPQHF.

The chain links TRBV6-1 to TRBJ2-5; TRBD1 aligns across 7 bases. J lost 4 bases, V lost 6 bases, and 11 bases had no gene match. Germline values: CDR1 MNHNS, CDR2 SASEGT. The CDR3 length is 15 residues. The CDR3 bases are TGTGCCAGCAGGCCAACAGGGGCTCGTGGAGAGACCCAGTACTTC. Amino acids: CASRPTGARGETQYF.

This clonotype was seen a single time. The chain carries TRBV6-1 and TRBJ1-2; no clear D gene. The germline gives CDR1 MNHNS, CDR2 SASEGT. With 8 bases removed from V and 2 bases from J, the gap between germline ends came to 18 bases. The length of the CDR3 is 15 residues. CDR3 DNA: TGTGCCAGCTCGGACGGAGCAGACATAAACTATGGCTACACCTTC. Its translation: CASSDGADINYGYTF.

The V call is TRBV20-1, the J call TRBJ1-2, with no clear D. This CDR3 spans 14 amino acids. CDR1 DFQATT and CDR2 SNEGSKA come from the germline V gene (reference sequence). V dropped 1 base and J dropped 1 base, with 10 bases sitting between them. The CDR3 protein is CSARVLGLNYGYTF. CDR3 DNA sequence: TGCAGTGCTAGAGTTCTAGGCCTTAACTATGGCTACACCTTC.

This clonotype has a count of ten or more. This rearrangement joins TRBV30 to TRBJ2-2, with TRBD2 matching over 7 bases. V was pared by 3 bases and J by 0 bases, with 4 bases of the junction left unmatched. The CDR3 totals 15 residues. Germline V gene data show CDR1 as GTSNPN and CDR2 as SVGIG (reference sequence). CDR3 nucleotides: TGTGCCTGGAGGCGGGAGCCAACGAACACCGGGGAGCTGTTTTTT. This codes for CAWRREPTNTGELFF.

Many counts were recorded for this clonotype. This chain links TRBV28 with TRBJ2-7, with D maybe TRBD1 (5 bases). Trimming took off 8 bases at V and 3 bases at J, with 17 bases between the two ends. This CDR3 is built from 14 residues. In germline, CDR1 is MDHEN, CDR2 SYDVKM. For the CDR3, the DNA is TGTGCCAGCCAGGACCTGACAGCCGGCTACGAGCAGTACTTC. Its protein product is CASQDLTAGYEQYF.

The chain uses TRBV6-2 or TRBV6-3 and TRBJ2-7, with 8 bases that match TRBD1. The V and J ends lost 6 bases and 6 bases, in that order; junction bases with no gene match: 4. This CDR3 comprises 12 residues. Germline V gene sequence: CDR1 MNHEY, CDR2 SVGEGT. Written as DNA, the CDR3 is TGTGCCAGCAGACCGACAGGGGCCGAGCAGTACTTC. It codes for CASRPTGAEQYF.

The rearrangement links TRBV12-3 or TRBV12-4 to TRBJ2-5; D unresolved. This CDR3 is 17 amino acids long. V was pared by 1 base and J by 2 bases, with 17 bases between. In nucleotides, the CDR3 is TGTGCCAGCAGTTTAGACTTTGGTAGGGTCCTTCAAGAGACCCAGTACTTC. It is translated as CASSLDFGRVLQETQYF.

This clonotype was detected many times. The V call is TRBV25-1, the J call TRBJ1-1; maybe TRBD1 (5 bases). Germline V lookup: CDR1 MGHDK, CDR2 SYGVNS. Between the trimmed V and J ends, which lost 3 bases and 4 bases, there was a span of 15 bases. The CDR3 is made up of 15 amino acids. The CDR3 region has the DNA TGTGCCAGCAGTGAGCCGGGACCCTTGGGCACTGAAGCTTTCTTT. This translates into CASSEPGPLGTEAFF.

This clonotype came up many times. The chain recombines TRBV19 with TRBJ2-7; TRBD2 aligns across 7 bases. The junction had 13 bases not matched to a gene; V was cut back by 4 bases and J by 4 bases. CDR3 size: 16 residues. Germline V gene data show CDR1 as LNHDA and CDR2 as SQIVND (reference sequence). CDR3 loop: CASSTDIGGRAYEQYF. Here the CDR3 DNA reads TGTGCCAGTAGTACGGACATCGGGGGGAGGGCGTACGAGCAGTACTTC.

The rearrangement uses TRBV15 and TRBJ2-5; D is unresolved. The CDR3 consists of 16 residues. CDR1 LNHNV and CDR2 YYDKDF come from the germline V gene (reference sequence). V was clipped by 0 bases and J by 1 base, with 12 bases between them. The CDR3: CATSREQAVFQETQYF. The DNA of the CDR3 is TGTGCCACCAGCAGAGAGCAGGCTGTGTTCCAAGAGACCCAGTACTTC.

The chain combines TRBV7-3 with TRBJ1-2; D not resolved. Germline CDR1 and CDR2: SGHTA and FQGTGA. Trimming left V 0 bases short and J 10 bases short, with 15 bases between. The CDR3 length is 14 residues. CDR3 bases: TGTGCCAGCAGCTTAACGTCCCTCTCCGGGCTCTACACCTTC. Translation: CASSLTSLSGLYTF.